This entry describes one TCR beta chain. At one boundary the junction diverges from the germline segment, which might be a read error. CDR3 length: 14 residues. Germline V gene sequence: CDR1 SGHRS, CDR2 YFSETQ. This sample was taken from a study of shared clonotypes between healthy human individuals. Every donor was a Caucasian adult from Nashville, Tennessee. Assay: immunoSEQ multiplex PCR; the TCRdb copy retains only in-frame clones and omits some. The sample holds 2 million to 3 million clones, 93% seen once. This chain connects TRBV5-1 to TRBJ1-2, with D perhaps TRBD1 (5 bases). The clonotype comes from a young man in good health. Some clones in this sample may be carry-over from other donors' samples. The sample consisted of naive CD4+ T cells from PBMCs. Subset noted: CD45RA+ positively selected. CDR3 residues: CASSLGFGTEVVAF. CDR3 sequence (DNA): TGCGCCAGCAGCTTGGGATTCGGGACGGAGGTGGTCGCCTTC.